The 6 T cell receptor beta chains below come from one sample, sequenced in a study of response to subunit inactivated influenza vaccine. TCRdb passed the RT-PCR reads through MiXCR, listing each CDR3 protein once. The repertoire has under 800,000 distinct CDR3 sequences, about 14% of them found once; the top ten carry around 6.5%. The sample here was PBMCs from blood, taken approximately 15 days before vaccination. Every receptor here comes from a man in his forties or fifties who received an inactivated influenza vaccine.

The rearrangement links TRBV12-3 or TRBV12-4 to TRBJ2-1, with unresolved D. The ends were cut back, 6 bases at V and 0 bases at J, with 9 bases in the middle. The CDR3 extends over 14 amino acids. The CDR3 protein is CASRALSSYNEQFF. DNA for the CDR3: TGTGCCAGCAGAGCGTTAAGCTCCTACAATGAGCAGTTCTTC.

This clonotype was seen a few times. The chain is built from TRBV5-1 and TRBJ2-7; the match to TRBD2 covers 9 bases. After removal of 6 bases from V and 5 bases from J, the junction contained 9 bases not matched to a gene. Germline CDR1 SGHRS, CDR2 YFSETQ. This CDR3 is built from 14 residues. The CDR3 protein is CASTRAGGSNEQYF. CDR3 sequence (DNA): TGCGCCAGCACCAGGGCGGGAGGGTCCAACGAGCAGTACTTC.

The rearrangement joins TRBV7-2 to TRBJ2-5; the D gene is possibly TRBD1 (5 bases). The V and J ends lost 3 bases and 9 bases respectively, with 14 bases between them. Germline V lookup: CDR1 SGHTA, CDR2 FQGNSA. This CDR3 contains 13 residues. The CDR3 loop is CASSFDSRIPQYF. CDR3 DNA: TGTGCCAGCAGCTTTGACAGCCGAATCCCCCAGTACTTC.

This clonotype came up a few times. The gene calls are TRBV7-8 and TRBJ2-5; D gene uncertain. V was shortened by 2 bases and J by 5 bases, with 15 bases between the two germline ends. CDR1 is SGHVS and CDR2 is FQNEAQ in the germline V gene. This CDR3 contains 15 residues. CDR3 region: CASSLSLARPETQYF. CDR3 nucleotides: TGTGCCAGCAGCTTATCCCTGGCGAGACCTGAGACCCAGTACTTC.

This clonotype was counted at least ten times. The rearrangement joins TRBV7-2 to TRBJ2-7; unclear D gene. The CDR3 length is 13 residues. Deletions cut 4 bases from V and 3 bases from J, with 10 bases between. Germline CDR1 and CDR2: SGHTA and FQGNSA. The CDR3 DNA reads as TGTGCCAGCAGCTCCGACACCATCTACGAGCAGTACTTC. Translated, it gives CASSSDTIYEQYF.

This clonotype was observed many times. The V gene is TRBV5-6, the J gene TRBJ2-1, with TRBD2 as a possible D gene (6 bases). Germline V gene data show CDR1 as SGHDT and CDR2 as YYEEEE. V dropped 2 bases and J dropped 2 bases, with 11 bases sitting between them. The CDR3 spans 15 residues. In DNA, the CDR3 is TGTGCCAGCAGCTTACGACTAGACGCCTACAATGAGCAGTTCTTC. It codes for CASSLRLDAYNEQFF.